This T cell receptor beta chain was documented in a study of blood T cells in healthy people across ages. Russia was home to the donors, healthy Caucasian individuals aged roughly 6 to 100. Isolated PBMCs totaled at least 6 million in each sample. A remark on this clonotype: Its antigen is undetermined.

With a J-beta primer mix and a sample-barcoded 5' primer, a second PCR ran roughly 6 to 11 cycles. Each of the cDNA molecules was tagged by a template-switch adaptor with 12 random nucleotides. TCRdb reprocessed the 5' RACE reads via MiXCR and lists one record per CDR3 protein. Among roughly 680,000 distinct CDR3 sequences listed, over 40% were seen once. The germline CDR1 and CDR2 sequences are SGHAT and FQNNGV. The CDR3 length is 16 residues. Overall study results and limits: Fewer expanded clones and more diversity marked long-lived versus aged donors.

This chain uses TRBV11-2 with TRBJ2-7, with a possible D match to TRBD2 (6 bases). With the DNA end fitting TRBJ2-4 better, the J assignment may be wrong. The specimen sequenced was blood. The origin of this receptor is an elderly woman in good health. CDR3 loop: CASSFHGTPTGNIQYF. The CDR3 DNA is TGTGCCAGCAGCTTCCACGGGACTCCCACTGGAAACATTCAGTACTTC.